This T cell receptor beta chain came from a study of Graves' ophthalmopathy and Graves' hyperthyroidism. General observations from the study: Most expanded thyroid clonotypes above 0.001 frequency also appeared in blood. As the model predicted ophthalmopathy progression, it achieved a sensitivity of 70.59% and a specificity of more than 72%.

Transcripts of RNA were the source for amplifying TCR beta CDR3 regions. A first-round RT-PCR used HTBI primers, followed by a second-round multiplex PCR. TCRdb re-analysed the multiplex PCR reads in MiXCR, keeping a single row per CDR3 protein. There are approximately 380,000 distinct CDR3 sequences in the sample; around 21% occur only once, and under 3% lies in the top ten. About this clonotype itself: What it binds is unknown.

The germline CDR1 and CDR2 sequences are MGHDK and SYGVNS. CDR3 length: 14 residues. The V end lost 0 bases, the J end lost 0 bases, and 6 bases lay between the germline ends. The sequence was collected from a woman aged 18 to 35 with stable Graves' hyperthyroidism. The rearrangement uses TRBV25-1 and TRBJ2-7; D gene uncertain. The sample taken for sequencing was peripheral blood. The CDR3 bases are TGTGCCAGCAGTGAATATCTGAGCTCCTACGAGCAGTACTTC. Amino acid sequence: CASSEYLSSYEQYF.